The entry below describes one T cell receptor beta chain. Its antigen remains unknown. This entry is derived from a study of T cell repertoires in cytomegalovirus infection. About the study: Public TCR beta signatures provided an indication of both CMV infection and a matching HLA type. Overall study findings and caveats: In two of eight donors, the top clonotype was HLA-C-restricted CMV-specific. People with CMV and the relevant HLA were identified by cumulative public TCR beta family frequency.

TCRdb recomputed calls from the reads with MiXCR, one row per CDR3 protein. The sample includes about half a million distinct CDR3 sequences, about 33% of them seen just once. The germline V gene encodes CDR1 KGHDR and CDR2 SFDVKD. With 2 bases removed from V and 0 bases from J, the gap between germline ends came to 1 base. This CDR3 is 13 amino acids long. Sequencing used cultured PBMCs, obtained from culture after CMV antigen stimulation. This clonotype was obtained from a human donor in good health (CMV status not recorded). Some clones in this sample may be carry-over from other donors' samples. V and J are TRBV24-1 and TRBJ1-3; no definite D call. For the CDR3, the DNA is TGTGCCACCAGTGATTACTCTGGAAACACCATATATTTT. It encodes CATSDYSGNTIYF.